This T cell receptor beta chain derives from a study of neoadjuvant anti-PD-1 for oral cavity cancer. Whole-study context: Patients without progression received a fourth nivolumab dose around day 43, then surgical resection on days 50-56.

In the case of this clone: Its matching antigen is unknown.

Data came from immunoSEQ multiplex PCR; TCRdb stores just in-frame clones and leaves some out. The sample contains about 62,000 clones, more than 65% of which appear only once. Blood cells were analyzed directly, without culture or expansion. Whole-study findings and limits: PBMC Gini-index clonality exceeded responders' in non-responders post-nivolumab. TCR analyses covered only a few patients per response group.

This specimen was PBMCs, taken before nivolumab (anti-PD-1) treatment. The TCR sequence derives from a person between 40 and 79 years old with oral cavity squamous cell carcinoma.

The CDR3 DNA is TGTGCCAGCAGTCTCTCAACAGGACTTTACGAGCAGTACTTC. This codes for CASSLSTGLYEQYF. The chain joins TRBV6-1 to TRBJ2-7; D might be TRBD1 or TRBD2, each matching 5 bases. Trimming shortened V by 5 bases and J by 4 bases, and 15 bases separated the two germline ends. The CDR3 contains 14 residues. Looked up from germline, CDR1 is MNHNS and CDR2 is SASEGT.